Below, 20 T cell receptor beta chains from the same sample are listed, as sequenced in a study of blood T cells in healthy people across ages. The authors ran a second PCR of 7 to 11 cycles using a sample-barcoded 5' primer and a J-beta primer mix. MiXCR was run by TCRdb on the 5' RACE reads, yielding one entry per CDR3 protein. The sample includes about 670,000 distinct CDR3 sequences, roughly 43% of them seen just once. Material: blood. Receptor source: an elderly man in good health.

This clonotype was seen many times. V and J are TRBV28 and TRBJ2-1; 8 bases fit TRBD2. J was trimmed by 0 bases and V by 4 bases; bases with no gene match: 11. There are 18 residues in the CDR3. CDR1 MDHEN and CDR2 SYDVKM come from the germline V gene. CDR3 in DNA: TGTGCCAGCAGTTCCTCTGGACTAGCCCAGAGCTCCTACAATGAGCAGTTCTTC. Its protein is CASSSSGLAQSSYNEQFF. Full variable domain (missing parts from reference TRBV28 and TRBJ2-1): DVKVTQSSRYLVKRTGEKVFLECVQDMDHENMFWYRQDPGLGLRLIYFSYDVKMKEKGDIPEGYSVSREKKERFSLILESASTNQTSMYLCASSSSGLAQSSYNEQFFGPGTRLTVL.

This CDR3 reads CAILSGGPGDTQYF. As DNA, the CDR3 is TGTGCCATCCTTAGCGGGGGGCCCGGAGATACGCAGTATTTT. The V and J genes are TRBV6-1 and TRBJ2-3; 10 nucleotides match TRBD2. The V gene's germline CDR1 is MNHNS and CDR2 SASEGT. This CDR3 has 14 residues. Trimming took 10 bases from V and 5 from J; bases not matched to a gene: 9.

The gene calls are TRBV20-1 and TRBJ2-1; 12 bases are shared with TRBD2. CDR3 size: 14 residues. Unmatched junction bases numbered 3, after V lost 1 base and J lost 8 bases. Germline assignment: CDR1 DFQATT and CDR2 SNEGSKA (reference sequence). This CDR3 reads CSARGLAGEYEQFF. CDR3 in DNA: TGCAGTGCTAGAGGACTAGCGGGAGAGTATGAGCAGTTCTTC.

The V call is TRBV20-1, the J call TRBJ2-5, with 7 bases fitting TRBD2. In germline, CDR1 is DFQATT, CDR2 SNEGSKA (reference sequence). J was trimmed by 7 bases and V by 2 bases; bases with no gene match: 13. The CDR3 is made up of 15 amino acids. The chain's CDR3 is CSARPPAGRFGTQYF. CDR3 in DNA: TGCAGTGCTAGACCCCCAGCGGGGAGATTTGGGACCCAGTACTTC.

As DNA, the CDR3 is TGCAGTGCTGAAATCAGGGGTCGCAATCAGCCCCAGCATTTT. Protein product: CSAEIRGRNQPQHF. The V and J genes are TRBV20-1 and TRBJ1-5; D is perhaps TRBD1 (6 bases). The V gene lost 5 bases and the J gene lost 2 bases, with 13 bases spanning the gap. The V gene's germline CDR1 is DFQATT and CDR2 SNEGSKA (reference sequence). This CDR3 has 14 residues.

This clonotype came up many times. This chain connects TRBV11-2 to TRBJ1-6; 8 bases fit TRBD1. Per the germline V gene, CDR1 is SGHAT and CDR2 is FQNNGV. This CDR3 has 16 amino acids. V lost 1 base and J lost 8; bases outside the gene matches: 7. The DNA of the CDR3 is TGTGCCAGCAGCTTAGTAGGGGCGACAGGGGATTCACCCCTCCACTTT. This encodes CASSLVGATGDSPLHF.

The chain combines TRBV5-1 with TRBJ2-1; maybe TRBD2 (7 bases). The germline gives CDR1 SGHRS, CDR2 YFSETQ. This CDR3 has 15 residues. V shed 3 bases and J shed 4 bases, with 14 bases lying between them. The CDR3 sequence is CASSSTGRGYNEQFF. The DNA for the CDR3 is TGCGCCAGCAGCTCCACAGGGCGGGGGTACAATGAGCAGTTCTTC. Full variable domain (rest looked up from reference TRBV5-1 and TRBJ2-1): KAGVTQTPRYLIKTRGQQVTLSCSPISGHRSVSWYQQTPGQGLQFLFEYFSETQRNKGNFPGRFSGRQFSNSRSEMNVSTLELGDSALYLCASSSTGRGYNEQFFGPGTRLTVL.

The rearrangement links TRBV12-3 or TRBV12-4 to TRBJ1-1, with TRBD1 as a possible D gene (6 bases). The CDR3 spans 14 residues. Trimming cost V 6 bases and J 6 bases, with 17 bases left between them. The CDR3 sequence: CASSPNQGIAEAFF. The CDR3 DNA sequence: TGTGCCAGCAGCCCGAACCAGGGGATAGCTGAAGCTTTCTTT.

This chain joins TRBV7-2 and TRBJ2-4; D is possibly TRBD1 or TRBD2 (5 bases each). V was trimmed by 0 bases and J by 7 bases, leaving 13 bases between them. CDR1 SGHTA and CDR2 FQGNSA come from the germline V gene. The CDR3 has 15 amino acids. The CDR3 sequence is CASSLAGDEVNIQYF. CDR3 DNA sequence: TGTGCCAGCAGCTTAGCCGGGGACGAAGTCAACATTCAGTACTTC.

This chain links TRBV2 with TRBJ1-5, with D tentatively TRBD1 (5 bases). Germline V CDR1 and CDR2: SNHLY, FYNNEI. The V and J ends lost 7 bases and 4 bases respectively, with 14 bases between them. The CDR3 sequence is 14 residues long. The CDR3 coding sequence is TGTGCCAGCACTTTGATAGGGGCTAATCAGCCCCAGCATTTT. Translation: CASTLIGANQPQHF.

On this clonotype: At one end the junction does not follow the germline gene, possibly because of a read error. CDR3 in amino acids: CASSLAGPPETQYF. The DNA of the CDR3 is TGTGCCAGCAGCCTAGCGGGGCCTCCGGAGACCCAGTACTTC. The chain carries TRBV7-6 and TRBJ2-5; 9 bases agree with TRBD2. CDR1 SGHVS and CDR2 FNYEAQ come from the germline V gene. The CDR3 is 14 residues long.

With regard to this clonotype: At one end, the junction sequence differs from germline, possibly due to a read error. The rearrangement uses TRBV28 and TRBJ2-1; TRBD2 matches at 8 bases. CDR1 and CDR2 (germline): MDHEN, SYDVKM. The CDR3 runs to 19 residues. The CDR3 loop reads CASPPRANRERGSCNEQFF. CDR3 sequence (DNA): TGTGCCAGTCCCCCCAGGGCGAATCGAGAGCGGGGGTCCTGCAATGAGCAGTTCTTC.

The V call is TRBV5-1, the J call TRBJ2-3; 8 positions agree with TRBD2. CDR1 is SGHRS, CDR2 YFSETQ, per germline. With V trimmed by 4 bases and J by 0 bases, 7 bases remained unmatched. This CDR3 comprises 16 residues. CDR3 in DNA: TGCGCCAGCAGCCCAGCGGGGGCGTCTAGCACAGATACGCAGTATTTT. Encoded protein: CASSPAGASSTDTQYF.

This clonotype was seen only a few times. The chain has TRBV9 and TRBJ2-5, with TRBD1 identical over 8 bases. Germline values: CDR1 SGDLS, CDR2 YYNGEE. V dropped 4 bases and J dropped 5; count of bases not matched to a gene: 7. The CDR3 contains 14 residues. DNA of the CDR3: TGTGCCAGCAGCACCCGGACAGGGAAGGAGACCCAGTACTTC. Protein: CASSTRTGKETQYF.

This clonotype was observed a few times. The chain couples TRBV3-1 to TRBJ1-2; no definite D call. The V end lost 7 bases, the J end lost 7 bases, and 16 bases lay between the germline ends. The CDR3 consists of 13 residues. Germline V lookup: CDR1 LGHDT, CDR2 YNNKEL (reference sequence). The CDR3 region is CASTHRQGSGYTF. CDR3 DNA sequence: TGTGCCAGCACCCACCGACAAGGAAGTGGCTACACCTTC.

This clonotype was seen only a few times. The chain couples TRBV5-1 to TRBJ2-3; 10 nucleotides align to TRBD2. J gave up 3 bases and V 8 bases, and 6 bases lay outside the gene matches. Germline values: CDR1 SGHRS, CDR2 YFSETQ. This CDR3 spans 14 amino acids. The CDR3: CARLLAGATDTQYF. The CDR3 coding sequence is TGCGCCAGGTTGCTAGCGGGAGCAACAGATACGCAGTATTTT. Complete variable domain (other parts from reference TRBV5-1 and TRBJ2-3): KAGVTQTPRYLIKTRGQQVTLSCSPISGHRSVSWYQQTPGQGLQFLFEYFSETQRNKGNFPGRFSGRQFSNSRSEMNVSTLELGDSALYLCARLLAGATDTQYFGPGTRLTVL.

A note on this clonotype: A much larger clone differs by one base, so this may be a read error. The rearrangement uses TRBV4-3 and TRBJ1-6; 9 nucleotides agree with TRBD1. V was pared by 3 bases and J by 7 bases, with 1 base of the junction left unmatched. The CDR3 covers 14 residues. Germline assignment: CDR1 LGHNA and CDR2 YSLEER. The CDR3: CASSQTGGNSPLHF. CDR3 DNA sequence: TGCGCCAGCAGCCAGACAGGGGGAAATTCACCCCTCCACTTT.

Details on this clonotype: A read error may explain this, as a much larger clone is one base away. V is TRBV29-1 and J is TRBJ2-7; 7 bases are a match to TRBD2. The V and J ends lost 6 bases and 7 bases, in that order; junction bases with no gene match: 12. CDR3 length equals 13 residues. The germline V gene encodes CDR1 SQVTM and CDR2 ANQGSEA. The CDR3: CSVRDYSYNEQYF. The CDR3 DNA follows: TGCAGCGTAAGGGACTACTCGTACAATGAGCAGTACTTC.

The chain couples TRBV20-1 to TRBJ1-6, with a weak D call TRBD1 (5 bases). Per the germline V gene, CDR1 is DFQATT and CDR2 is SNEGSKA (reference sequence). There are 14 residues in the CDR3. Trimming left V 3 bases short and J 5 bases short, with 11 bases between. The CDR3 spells CSARAGPNNSPLHF. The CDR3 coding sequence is TGCAGTGCTAGGGCGGGGCCTAATAATTCACCCCTCCACTTT.

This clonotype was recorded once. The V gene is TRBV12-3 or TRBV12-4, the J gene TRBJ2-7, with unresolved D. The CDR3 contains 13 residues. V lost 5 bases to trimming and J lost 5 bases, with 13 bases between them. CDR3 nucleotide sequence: TGTGCCAGCAGTGTAGGGCCTCACGACGAGCAGTACTTC. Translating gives CASSVGPHDEQYF.